This T cell receptor beta chain was captured in a study of blood T cells in healthy people across ages. A J-beta primer mix and a sample-barcoded 5' primer were used in a second PCR of about 7 to 11 cycles. TCRdb passed the 5' RACE reads through MiXCR, listing each CDR3 protein once. Of more than 900,000 distinct CDR3 sequences in the sample, approximately 25% were seen once. The draw of peripheral blood yielded roughly 10 milliliters from each donor. Isolation recovered at least 7 million PBMCs from every sample. This sample was also put to use in a study of T cells of mothers and their children. From that study: Added by the second PCR's M1S primer were sample barcodes and 2-4 random nucleotides. Pairs that are related and pairs that are unrelated have TCR recombination output shaped similarly by thymic selection.

The sample was blood. This TCR derives from a girl aged 2 to 10 in good health.

DNA of the CDR3: TGTGCAAGTCCGAATGGAGGCTACGAGCAGTACTTC. Its protein product is CASPNGGYEQYF. The chain recombines TRBV27 with TRBJ2-7; perhaps TRBD2 as D (5 bases). CDR3 length: 12 amino acids. Germline V CDR1 and CDR2: MNHEY, SMNVEV (reference sequence).